This T cell receptor beta chain was observed in a study of technical replicates of blood from several donors. The CDR3 is 15 residues long. V trimming: 4 bases; J trimming: 4 bases; junction bases outside the gene matches: 2. Germline CDR1 reads SEHNR; CDR2 reads FQNEAQ (reference sequence). Sequenced by immunoSEQ multiplex PCR; TCRdb stores in-frame clones only, minus some. The table records about 85,000 clones, roughly 94% of them present only once. Specimen: T cells isolated from PBMCs. The source is a human donor in good health. The gene calls are TRBV7-9 and TRBJ2-1; 12 bases fit TRBD2. CDR3 region: CASSSGLAGYNEQFF. The CDR3 nucleotides are TGTGCCAGCAGCTCGGGACTAGCGGGTTACAATGAGCAGTTCTTC.